The clone carrying this TCR beta chain was counted only a few times. Antigen: not known. Deletions cut 3 bases from V and 6 bases from J, with 14 bases between. The length of the CDR3 is 15 residues. Germline V gives CDR1 PRHDT, CDR2 FYEKMQ (reference sequence). The data derive from a study of T cell repertoires in cytomegalovirus infection. Background on the study: Public TCR beta signatures were indicative of both CMV infection and a matching HLA type. Study results and caveats: Clonotype analysis showed dominance of the ex vivo response by HLA-C-restricted CMV-specific TCR beta clonotypes. There were carriers of CMV plus the relevant HLA, and cumulative public TCR beta family frequency identified them.

TCRdb analysed the reads with MiXCR anew, one entry per CDR3 protein. The sample records some 240,000 distinct CDR3 sequences, more than 15% being singletons. This chain uses TRBV13 with TRBJ1-4; TRBD1 is a possible D gene (6 bases). The specimen was CD8+ T cells from PBMCs. The clonotype comes from a human donor in good health (CMV status not recorded). Some clones in this sample may be carry-over from other donors' samples. The CDR3 region has the DNA TGTGCCAGCAGCTTTCGGGGGGGCGCGGATGAAAAACTGTTTTTT. This codes for CASSFRGGADEKLFF.